A single sample is the source of the 18 T cell receptor beta chains below, sequenced in a study of PD-1 blockade in classical Hodgkin lymphoma. The table came from immunoSEQ multiplex PCR; TCRdb's copy has only in-frame clones and leaves some out. The table has 95,000 to 100,000 clones, approximately 90% seen once. Every patient relapsed after autologous stem cell transplantation, and brentuximab vedotin exposure varied. The sequencing here drew on peripheral blood mononuclear cells (PBMCs), taken before the second cycle of nivolumab. The source is a human donor with classical Hodgkin lymphoma.

The chain uses TRBV5-6 and TRBJ1-2; D is ambiguous. This CDR3 region has 14 residues. V lost 0 bases and J 4 bases, leaving 10 bases between the germline ends. Per the germline V gene, CDR1 is SGHDT and CDR2 is YYEEEE. CDR3 sequence: CASSLAGVGYGYTF. The CDR3 DNA is TGTGCCAGCAGCTTGGCCGGGGTCGGCTATGGCTACACCTTC.

This chain uses TRBV6-6 with TRBJ1-5; D not certain. Trimming took 5 bases from V and 0 from J, leaving 11 bases between them. This CDR3 has 15 amino acids. CDR1 and CDR2 from the germline V gene are MNHNY and SVGAGI (reference sequence). The CDR3 bases are TGTGCCAGCAGTCGGACCCTTAATAGCAATCAGCCCCAGCATTTT. It encodes CASSRTLNSNQPQHF.

This chain connects TRBV19 to TRBJ2-5, with 12 bases fitting TRBD2. V shed 8 bases, J shed 0 bases, and the junction held 4 bases outside the gene matches. The CDR3 spans 15 residues. Germline V gene lookup returns CDR1 LNHDA and CDR2 SQIVND (reference sequence). The CDR3 reads CASRRTSGDQETQYF. The DNA for the CDR3 is TGTGCCAGTCGCCGGACTAGCGGGGACCAAGAGACCCAGTACTTC.

This clone was counted a single time. V and J are TRBV28 and TRBJ1-3, with D possibly TRBD1 on 5 matching bases. CDR1 and CDR2 from the germline V gene are MDHEN and SYDVKM. V was shortened by 5 bases and J by 4 bases, with 12 bases between the two germline ends. The length of the CDR3 is 14 residues. This CDR3 is CASSQGTVGNTIYF. The DNA of the CDR3 is TGTGCCAGCAGTCAAGGGACGGTAGGAAACACCATATATTTT.

This chain links TRBV7-9 with TRBJ1-5; D is uncertain. The V gene lost 5 bases and the J gene lost 6 bases, with 8 bases spanning the gap. The germline gives CDR1 SEHNR, CDR2 FQNEAQ (reference sequence). There are 12 residues in the CDR3. CDR3 region: CASSAKGQPQHF. CDR3 DNA sequence: TGTGCCAGCAGCGCGAAGGGTCAGCCCCAGCATTTT.

This chain links TRBV21-1 with TRBJ2-7; TRBD2, the table's D call, was not compared with the DNA. TRBV21-1 corresponds to a pseudogene. The CDR3 spans 15 residues. The CDR3, as DNA: TGTGCCAGTACCTTAGCTAGCGGGGAGACCTACGAGCAGTACTTC. Protein: CASTLASGETYEQYF.

This clone occurred a few times. The V call is TRBV2, the J call TRBJ2-2, with 7 bases aligning to TRBD1. Trimming removed 5 bases from V and 0 bases from J; junction bases left unmatched: 3. This CDR3 region has 15 residues. The germline V gene encodes CDR1 SNHLY and CDR2 FYNNEI. CDR3 loop: CASSRDRANTGELFF. In DNA, the CDR3 is TGTGCCAGCAGTAGAGACAGGGCGAACACCGGGGAGCTGTTTTTT.

V usage is TRBV15 and J usage is TRBJ2-3; TRBD1 aligns across 8 bases. The junction had 6 bases not matched to a gene; V was cut back by 5 bases and J by 5 bases. The CDR3 has 14 residues. CDR1 and CDR2 (germline): LNHNV, YYDKDF (reference sequence). Here the CDR3 DNA reads TGTGCCACCAGCGTAGGACAGGGCCGAGATACGCAGTATTTT. Translated: CATSVGQGRDTQYF.

This sequence joins TRBV6-5 and TRBJ2-3, with TRBD1 as a possible D gene (5 bases). In germline, CDR1 is MNHEY, CDR2 SVGAGI. V lost 2 bases and J lost 6, with 12 bases in between. This CDR3 spans 14 amino acids. The CDR3 loop is CASSYAPTVDTQYF. The CDR3 DNA reads TGTGCCAGCAGTTACGCCCCGACAGTGGATACGCAGTATTTT.

V gene TRBV9 combines with J gene TRBJ2-7; no clear D. The V and J ends lost 0 bases and 0 bases respectively, with 7 bases between them. CDR1 and CDR2 (germline): SGDLS, YYNGEE. The CDR3 extends over 14 amino acids. The CDR3 protein is CASSVGAYSYEQYF. The CDR3 DNA reads TGTGCCAGCAGCGTAGGGGCTTACTCCTACGAGCAGTACTTC.

The V and J genes are TRBV28 and TRBJ1-6, with D maybe TRBD1 (6 bases). The CDR3 runs 16 residues. The V end was cut by 6 bases, the J end by 6 bases, with 18 bases between. Germline CDR1 MDHEN, CDR2 SYDVKM. Here the CDR3 reads CASSKAQGEGNSPLHF. The CDR3 coding sequence is TGTGCCAGCAGCAAGGCACAGGGCGAGGGTAATTCACCCCTCCACTTT. The variable domain in full, with the rest retrieved from reference TRBV28 and TRBJ1-6, is DVKVTQSSRYLVKRTGEKVFLECVQDMDHENMFWYRQDPGLGLRLIYFSYDVKMKEKGDIPEGYSVSREKKERFSLILESASTNQTSMYLCASSKAQGEGNSPLHFGNGTRLTVT.

The V gene is TRBV30, the J gene TRBJ2-5, with D perhaps TRBD1 (5 bases). Germline assignment: CDR1 GTSNPN and CDR2 SVGIG (reference sequence). CDR3 length: 11 residues. With 8 bases removed from V and 6 bases from J, the gap between germline ends came to 13 bases. This CDR3 reads CAAQGEQTQYF. The CDR3 DNA reads as TGTGCCGCACAAGGGGAACAGACCCAGTACTTC.

This clone came up a few times. The V and J genes are TRBV27 and TRBJ1-2; D gene uncertain. The CDR3 spans 13 residues. Germline lookup yields CDR1 MNHEY and CDR2 SMNVEV (reference sequence). V lost 3 bases and J 6 bases, leaving 11 bases between the germline ends. The CDR3 DNA follows: TGTGCCAGCAGTTTGATAGGGTCCGATGGCTACACCTTC. Residues: CASSLIGSDGYTF.

The V gene is TRBV30, the J gene TRBJ2-1, with a weak D call TRBD1 (5 bases). The V end was cut by 1 base, the J end by 6 bases, with 13 bases between. This CDR3 is 14 amino acids long. Germline V lookup: CDR1 GTSNPN, CDR2 SVGIG (reference sequence). The CDR3 DNA reads as TGTGCCTGGAGTGGGGGCCTTTTACGCAATGAGCAGTTCTTC. Protein product: CAWSGGLLRNEQFF.

This clone was recorded only once. This chain uses TRBV11-3 with TRBJ2-1; D assignment may be TRBD1 or TRBD2 (5 bases each). CDR1 is SGHNT, CDR2 YENEEA, per germline. The CDR3 loop spans 16 amino acids. The ends were cut back, 1 base at V and 6 bases at J, with 16 bases in the middle. The CDR3 reads CASSLAGRVRGNEQFF. Written as DNA, the CDR3 is TGTGCCAGCAGCTTAGCGGGCAGGGTCCGGGGCAATGAGCAGTTCTTC.

This chain links TRBV7-7 with TRBJ2-6, with D unresolved. Trimming took 5 bases from V and 5 from J, leaving 19 bases between them. From germline, CDR1 is SSHAT and CDR2 FNYEAQ (reference sequence). The CDR3 totals 17 residues. The CDR3 DNA sequence: TGTGCCAGCAGCACGGATGGGCCACAAAGTCGGGCCAACGTCCTGACTTTC. The encoded protein is CASSTDGPQSRANVLTF.

This rearrangement joins TRBV19 to TRBJ2-1; D unresolved. Trimming removed 3 bases at V and 0 bases at J, with 6 bases between. This CDR3 has 14 residues. From germline, CDR1 is LNHDA and CDR2 SQIVND (reference sequence). The CDR3 here is CASSIQSSYNEQFF. CDR3 sequence (DNA): TGTGCCAGTAGTATCCAGAGCTCCTACAATGAGCAGTTCTTC.

The chain has TRBV7-8 and TRBJ1-2; the D is unclear. Between the trimmed V and J ends, which lost 2 bases and 7 bases, there was a span of 14 bases. Per the germline V gene, CDR1 is SGHVS and CDR2 is FQNEAQ. The CDR3 has 14 amino acids. The CDR3 spells CASSLWEGRVGYTF. The CDR3, as DNA: TGTGCCAGCAGCTTATGGGAAGGGAGGGTTGGCTACACCTTC.